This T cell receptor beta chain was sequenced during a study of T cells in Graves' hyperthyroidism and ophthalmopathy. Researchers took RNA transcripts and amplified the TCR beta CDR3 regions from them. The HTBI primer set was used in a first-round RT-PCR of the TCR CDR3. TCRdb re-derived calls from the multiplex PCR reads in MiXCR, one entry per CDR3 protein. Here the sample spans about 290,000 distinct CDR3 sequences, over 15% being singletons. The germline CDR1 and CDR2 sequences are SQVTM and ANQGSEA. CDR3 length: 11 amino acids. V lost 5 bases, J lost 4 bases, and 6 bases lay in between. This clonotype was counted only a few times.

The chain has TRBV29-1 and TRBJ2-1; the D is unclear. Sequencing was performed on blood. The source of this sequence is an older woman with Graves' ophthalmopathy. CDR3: CSVHFYNEQFF. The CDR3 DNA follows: TGCAGCGTTCATTTTTACAATGAGCAGTTCTTC.